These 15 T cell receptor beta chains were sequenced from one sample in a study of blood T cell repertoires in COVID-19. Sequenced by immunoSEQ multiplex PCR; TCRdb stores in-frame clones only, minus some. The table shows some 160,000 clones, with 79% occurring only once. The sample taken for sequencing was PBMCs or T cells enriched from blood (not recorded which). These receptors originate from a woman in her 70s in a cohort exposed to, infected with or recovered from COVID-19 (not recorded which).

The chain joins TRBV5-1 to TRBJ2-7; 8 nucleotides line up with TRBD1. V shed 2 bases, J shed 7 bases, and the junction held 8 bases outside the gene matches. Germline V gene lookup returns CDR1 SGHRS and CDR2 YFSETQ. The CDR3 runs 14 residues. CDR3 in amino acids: CASSLSTGVGEQYF. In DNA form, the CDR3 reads TGCGCCAGCAGCTTATCGACAGGGGTGGGGGAGCAGTACTTC.

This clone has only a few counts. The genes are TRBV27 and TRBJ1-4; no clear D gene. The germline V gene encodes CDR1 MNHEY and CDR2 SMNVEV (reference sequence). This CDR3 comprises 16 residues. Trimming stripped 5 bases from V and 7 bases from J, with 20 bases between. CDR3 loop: CASSTIMSRIGEKLFF. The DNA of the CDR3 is TGTGCCAGCAGTACCATAATGTCCAGGATAGGTGAAAAACTGTTTTTT.

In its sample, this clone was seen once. The CDR3 loop reads CASSQGNSGEQYF. The CDR3 DNA follows: TGTGCCAGCAGTCAGGGTAATTCGGGCGAGCAGTACTTC. V is TRBV6-5 and J is TRBJ2-7; tentatively, D is TRBD1 (5 bases). Deletions cut 5 bases from V and 6 bases from J, with 14 bases between. The CDR3 covers 13 residues. Germline loops: CDR1 MNHEY, CDR2 SVGAGI.

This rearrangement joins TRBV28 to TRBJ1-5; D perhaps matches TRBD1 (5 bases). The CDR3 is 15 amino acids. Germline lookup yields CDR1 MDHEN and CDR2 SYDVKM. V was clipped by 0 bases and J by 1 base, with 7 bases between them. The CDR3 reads CASSLWQGSNQPQHF. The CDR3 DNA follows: TGTGCCAGCAGTTTATGGCAGGGAAGCAATCAGCCCCAGCATTTT.

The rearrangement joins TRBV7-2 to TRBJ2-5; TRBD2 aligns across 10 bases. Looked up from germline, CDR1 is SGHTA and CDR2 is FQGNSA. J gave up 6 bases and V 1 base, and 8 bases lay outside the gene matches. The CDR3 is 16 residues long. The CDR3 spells CASSLGPSGSGKTQYF. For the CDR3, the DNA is TGTGCCAGCAGCTTAGGTCCTAGCGGGAGCGGAAAGACCCAGTACTTC.

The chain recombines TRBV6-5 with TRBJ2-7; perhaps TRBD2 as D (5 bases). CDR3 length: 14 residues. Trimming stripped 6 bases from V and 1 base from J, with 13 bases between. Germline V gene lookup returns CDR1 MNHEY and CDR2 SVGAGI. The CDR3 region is CASRVKRRSYEQYF. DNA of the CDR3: TGTGCCAGCAGGGTTAAGCGGAGATCCTACGAGCAGTACTTC.

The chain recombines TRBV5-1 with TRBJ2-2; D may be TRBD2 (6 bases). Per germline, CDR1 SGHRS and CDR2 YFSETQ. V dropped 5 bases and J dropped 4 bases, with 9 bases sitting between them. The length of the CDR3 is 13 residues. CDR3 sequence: CASSRSGTGELFF. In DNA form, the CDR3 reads TGCGCCAGCAGTCGTAGCGGCACCGGGGAGCTGTTTTTT.

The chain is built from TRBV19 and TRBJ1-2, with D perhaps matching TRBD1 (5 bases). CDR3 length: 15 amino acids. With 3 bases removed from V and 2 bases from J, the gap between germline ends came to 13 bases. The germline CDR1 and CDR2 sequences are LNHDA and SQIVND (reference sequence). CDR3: CASSIAAGRNYGYTF. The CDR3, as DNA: TGTGCCAGTAGTATTGCAGCAGGGAGGAACTATGGCTACACCTTC. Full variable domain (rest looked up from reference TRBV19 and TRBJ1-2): DGGITQSPKYLFRKEGQNVTLSCEQNLNHDAMYWYRQDPGQGLRLIYYSQIVNDFQKGDIAEGYSVSREKKESFPLTVTSAQKNPTAFYLCASSIAAGRNYGYTFGSGTRLTVV.

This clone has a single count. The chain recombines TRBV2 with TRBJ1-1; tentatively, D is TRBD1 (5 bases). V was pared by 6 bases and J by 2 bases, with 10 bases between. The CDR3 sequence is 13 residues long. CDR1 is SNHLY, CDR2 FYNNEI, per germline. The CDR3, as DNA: TGTGCCAGCAGGAGGGGACTTAACACTGAAGCTTTCTTT. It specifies CASRRGLNTEAFF.

CDR3 loop: CASSVGILGAETQYF. The DNA of the CDR3 is TGTGCCAGCAGCGTAGGTATACTGGGGGCAGAGACCCAGTACTTC. This sequence joins TRBV9 and TRBJ2-5; weak D call: TRBD1 (6 bases). This CDR3 is built from 15 residues. Trimming pared 0 bases from V and 4 bases from J, leaving 13 bases between. Germline assignment: CDR1 SGDLS and CDR2 YYNGEE.

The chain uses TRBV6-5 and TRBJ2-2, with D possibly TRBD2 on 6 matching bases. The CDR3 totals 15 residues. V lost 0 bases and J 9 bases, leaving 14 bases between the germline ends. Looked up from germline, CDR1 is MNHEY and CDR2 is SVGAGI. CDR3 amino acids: CASSYSYGGTRELFF. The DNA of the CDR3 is TGTGCCAGCAGTTACTCCTACGGAGGGACCCGGGAGCTGTTTTTT.

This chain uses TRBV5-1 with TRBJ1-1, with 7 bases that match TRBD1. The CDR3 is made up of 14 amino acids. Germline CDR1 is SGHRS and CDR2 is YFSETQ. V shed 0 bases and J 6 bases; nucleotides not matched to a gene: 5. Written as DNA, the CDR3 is TGCGCCAGCAGCTTGGCAGGGGGGCGTGCTGAAGCTTTCTTT. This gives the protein CASSLAGGRAEAFF.

The CDR3 loop reads CASSSQVVYEQYF. The DNA of the CDR3 is TGTGCCAGCAGTTCTCAGGTCGTCTACGAGCAGTACTTC. V usage is TRBV27 and J usage is TRBJ2-7, with no clear D. V was pared by 4 bases and J by 3 bases, with 10 bases between. The CDR3 runs to 13 residues. Germline CDR1 reads MNHEY; CDR2 reads SMNVEV (reference sequence).

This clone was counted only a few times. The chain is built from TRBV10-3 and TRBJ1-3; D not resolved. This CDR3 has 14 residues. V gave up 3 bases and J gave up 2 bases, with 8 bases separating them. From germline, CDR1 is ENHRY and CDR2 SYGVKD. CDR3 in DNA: TGTGCCATCAGTGATCCACGGGCTGGAAACACCATATATTTT. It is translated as CAISDPRAGNTIYF.

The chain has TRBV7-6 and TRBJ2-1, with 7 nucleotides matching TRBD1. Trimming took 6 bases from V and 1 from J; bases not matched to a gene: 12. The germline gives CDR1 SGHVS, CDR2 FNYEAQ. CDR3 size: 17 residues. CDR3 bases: TGTGCCAGCAGTCCCCTCCACGAGACAGGGTCCTACAATGAGCAGTTCTTC. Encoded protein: CASSPLHETGSYNEQFF.